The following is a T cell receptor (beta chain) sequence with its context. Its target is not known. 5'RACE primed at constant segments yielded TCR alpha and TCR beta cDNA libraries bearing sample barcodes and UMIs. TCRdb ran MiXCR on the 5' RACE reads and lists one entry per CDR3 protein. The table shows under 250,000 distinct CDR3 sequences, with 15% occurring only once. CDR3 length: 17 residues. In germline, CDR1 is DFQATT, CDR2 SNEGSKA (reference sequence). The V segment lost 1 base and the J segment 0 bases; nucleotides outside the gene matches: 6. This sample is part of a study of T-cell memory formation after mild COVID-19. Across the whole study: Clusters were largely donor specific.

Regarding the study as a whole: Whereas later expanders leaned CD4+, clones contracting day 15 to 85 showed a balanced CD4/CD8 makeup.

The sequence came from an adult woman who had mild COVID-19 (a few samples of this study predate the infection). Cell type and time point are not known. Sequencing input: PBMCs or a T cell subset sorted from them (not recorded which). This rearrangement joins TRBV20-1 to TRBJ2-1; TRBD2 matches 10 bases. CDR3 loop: CSARVLAGGSSYNEQFF. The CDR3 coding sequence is TGCAGTGCTAGAGTATTAGCGGGAGGATCCTCCTACAATGAGCAGTTCTTC.